This T cell receptor beta chain was recovered during a study of T cells in Graves' hyperthyroidism and ophthalmopathy. Regarding the study as a whole: The model made its ophthalmopathy prediction, and onset followed a median about 6 months later. Separating ophthalmopathy from stable hyperthyroidism was achieved by a 13 V-J model.

It was uncontrolled infection, other autoimmune disease, pregnancy or lactation that excluded patients. The table lists this clonotype with a few counts. The target antigen is unknown. Researchers took RNA transcripts and amplified the TCR beta CDR3 regions from them. A set of HTBI primers served as the primers for a first-round RT-PCR of the TCR CDR3. TCRdb analysed the multiplex PCR reads with MiXCR anew, one entry per CDR3 protein. This sample has about 400,000 distinct CDR3 sequences; 15% to 18% occur once, and the top ten carry about 14%. The source material was blood. This TCR was recovered from a woman between 18 and 30 years old with Graves' hyperthyroidism.

CDR3 coding DNA: TGTGCCAGCAGCTTAGGGTTGCGACCCGGGGACTATGGCTACACCTTC. Amino acid sequence: CASSLGLRPGDYGYTF. This chain links TRBV7-2 with TRBJ1-2; D ambiguous. CDR3 length equals 16 residues. Germline CDR1 reads SGHTA; CDR2 reads FQGNSA. V dropped 1 base and J dropped 3 bases, with 15 bases sitting between them.